This TCR beta chain was sequenced for a study of blood T cell repertoires in COVID-19. Study-level background: Sites in the United States, Italy and Spain provided acute and convalescent COVID-19 samples. PBMCs, B-cell-depleted T cells, or T cells were the source of the cDNA or gDNA that made up the material.

Germline V gene data show CDR1 as SGHNT and CDR2 as YYREEE (reference sequence). V gave up 0 bases and J gave up 1 base, with 7 bases separating them. The CDR3 totals 14 residues. In the authors' workflow: Reference gene primer amplification gave estimated nucleated cell counts. Data came from immunoSEQ multiplex PCR; TCRdb stores just in-frame clones and leaves some out. D and trimming come from the DNA, and the V and J calls and clone size come from that table. The data contain under 200,000 clones, about four fifths of them singletons. The sample taken for sequencing was peripheral blood. The clonotype originates from a human donor with acute or convalescent COVID-19. The donor label of this sample is uncertain. The V call is TRBV5-4, the J call TRBJ2-5; D is uncertain. The CDR3 reads CASSLVDTQETQYF. CDR3 bases: TGTGCCAGCAGCTTGGTAGACACCCAAGAGACCCAGTACTTC.